This T cell receptor beta chain was captured by sequencing in a study of blood T cell repertoires in COVID-19. Study-level background: Italy, Spain and the United States were the sources of the convalescent and acute COVID-19 samples.

Germline V gene sequence: CDR1 LNHDA, CDR2 SQIVND (reference sequence). V dropped 6 bases and J dropped 5; count of bases not matched to a gene: 12. The CDR3 is 17 amino acids. Study processing details: By means of reference gene primer amplification, nucleated cell counts were estimated. The data were produced by immunoSEQ multiplex PCR, yet TCRdb's version contains in-frame clones alone and is incomplete. V and J calls and clone size are copied from that table; D and trimming were computed from the DNA. The data show about 110,000 clones, with 70% to 90% seen just once and about 5% held by the top ten.

The sequence derives from a human donor in a cohort sampled during active COVID-19. Sequenced input: peripheral blood. The rearrangement links TRBV19 to TRBJ2-7, with 14 bases fitting TRBD2. CDR3 in DNA: TGTGCCAGTAGCCCGGGGACTAGCGGGAGTAGGGGAGACGAGCAGTACTTC. Translating it yields CASSPGTSGSRGDEQYF.